This TCR beta chain was obtained from a study of technical replicates of blood from several donors. The V segment lost 3 bases and the J segment 6 bases; nucleotides outside the gene matches: 14. The CDR3 is made up of 17 amino acids. The V gene's germline CDR1 is MNHNS and CDR2 SASEGT. Sequencing was performed with immunoSEQ multiplex PCR; in TCRdb, only in-frame clones are kept and a portion is missing. The sample records around 97,000 clones, about 95% being singletons. This clone has just one count. This receptor was taken from a human donor in good health. This chain connects TRBV6-1 to TRBJ1-2; 9 nucleotides align to TRBD1. Sample: T cells isolated from PBMCs. CDR3 protein: CASSDLRFRTGVNGYTF. The CDR3 DNA sequence: TGTGCCAGCAGTGACTTAAGGTTTAGGACAGGGGTTAATGGCTACACCTTC.